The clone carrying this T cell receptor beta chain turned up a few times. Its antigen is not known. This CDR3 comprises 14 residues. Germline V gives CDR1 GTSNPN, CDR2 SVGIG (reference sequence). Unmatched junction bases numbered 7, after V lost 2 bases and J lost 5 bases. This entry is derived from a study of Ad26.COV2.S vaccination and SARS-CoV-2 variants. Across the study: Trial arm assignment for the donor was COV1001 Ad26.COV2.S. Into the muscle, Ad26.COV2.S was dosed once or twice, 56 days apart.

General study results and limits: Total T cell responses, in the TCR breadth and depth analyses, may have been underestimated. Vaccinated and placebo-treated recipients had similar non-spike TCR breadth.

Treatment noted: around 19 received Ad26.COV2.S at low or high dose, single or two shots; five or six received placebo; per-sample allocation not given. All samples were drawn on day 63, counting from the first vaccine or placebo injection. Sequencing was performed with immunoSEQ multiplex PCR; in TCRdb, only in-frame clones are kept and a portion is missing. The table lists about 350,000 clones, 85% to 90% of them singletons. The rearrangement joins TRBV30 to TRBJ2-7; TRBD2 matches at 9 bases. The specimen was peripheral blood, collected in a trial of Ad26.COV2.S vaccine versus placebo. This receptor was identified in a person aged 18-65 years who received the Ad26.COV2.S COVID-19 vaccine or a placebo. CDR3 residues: CAWSSSGSRNEQYF. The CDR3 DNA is TGTGCCTGGAGTAGTAGCGGGAGTAGGAACGAGCAGTACTTC.